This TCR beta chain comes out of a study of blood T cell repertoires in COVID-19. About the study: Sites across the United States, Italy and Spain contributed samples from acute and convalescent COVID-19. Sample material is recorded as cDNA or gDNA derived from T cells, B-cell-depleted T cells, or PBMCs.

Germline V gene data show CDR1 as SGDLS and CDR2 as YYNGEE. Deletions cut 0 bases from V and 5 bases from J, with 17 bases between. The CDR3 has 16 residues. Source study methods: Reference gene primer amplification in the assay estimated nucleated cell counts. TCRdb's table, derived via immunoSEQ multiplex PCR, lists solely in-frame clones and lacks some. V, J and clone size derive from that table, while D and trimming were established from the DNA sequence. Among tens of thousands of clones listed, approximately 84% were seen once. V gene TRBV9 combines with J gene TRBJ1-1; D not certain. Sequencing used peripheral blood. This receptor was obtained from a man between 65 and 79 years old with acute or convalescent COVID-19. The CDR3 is CASSVAAGVSGTEAFF. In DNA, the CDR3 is TGTGCCAGCAGCGTAGCCGCCGGTGTTTCGGGGACTGAAGCTTTCTTT.